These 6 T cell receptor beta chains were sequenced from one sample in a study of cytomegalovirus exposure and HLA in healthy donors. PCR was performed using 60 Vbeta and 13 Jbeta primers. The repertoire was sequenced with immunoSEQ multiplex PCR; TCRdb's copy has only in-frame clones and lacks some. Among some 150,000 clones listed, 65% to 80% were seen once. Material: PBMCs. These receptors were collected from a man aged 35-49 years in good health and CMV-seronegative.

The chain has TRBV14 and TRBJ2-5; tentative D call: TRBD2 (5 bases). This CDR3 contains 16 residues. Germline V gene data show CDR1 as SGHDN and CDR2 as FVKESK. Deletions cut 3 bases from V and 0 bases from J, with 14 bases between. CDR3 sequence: CASSQSLATYQETQYF. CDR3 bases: TGTGCCAGCAGCCAGTCGCTAGCCACATACCAAGAGACCCAGTACTTC.

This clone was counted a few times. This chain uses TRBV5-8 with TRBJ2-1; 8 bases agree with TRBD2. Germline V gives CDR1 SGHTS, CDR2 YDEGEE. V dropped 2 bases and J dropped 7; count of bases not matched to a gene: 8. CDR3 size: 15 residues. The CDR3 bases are TGTGCCAGCAGCTTAAGTAGCGGGGAGCCTAATGAGCAGTTCTTC. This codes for CASSLSSGEPNEQFF.

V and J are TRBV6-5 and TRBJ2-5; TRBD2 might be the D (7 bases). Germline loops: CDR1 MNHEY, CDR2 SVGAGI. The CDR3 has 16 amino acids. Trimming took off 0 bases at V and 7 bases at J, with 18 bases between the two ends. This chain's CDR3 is CASSYSGGVWAGTQYF. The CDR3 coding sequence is TGTGCCAGCAGTTACTCAGGGGGGGTCTGGGCGGGGACCCAGTACTTC.

The CDR3 DNA sequence: TGTGCCAGTAGTATAGGGCGACAAAAACTAGCCAAAAACATTCAGTACTTC. Its translation: CASSIGRQKLAKNIQYF. V gene TRBV19 combines with J gene TRBJ2-4; no clear D. Germline CDR1 LNHDA, CDR2 SQIVND (reference sequence). The CDR3 is 17 residues long. Trimming removed 1 base from V and 0 bases from J, with 13 bases in between.

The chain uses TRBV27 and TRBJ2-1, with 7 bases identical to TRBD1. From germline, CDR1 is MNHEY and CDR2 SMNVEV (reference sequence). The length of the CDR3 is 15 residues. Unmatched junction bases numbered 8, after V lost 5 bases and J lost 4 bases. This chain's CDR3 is CASSLRQGHYNEQFF. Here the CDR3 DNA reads TGTGCCAGCAGTCTGAGACAGGGACATTACAATGAGCAGTTCTTC.

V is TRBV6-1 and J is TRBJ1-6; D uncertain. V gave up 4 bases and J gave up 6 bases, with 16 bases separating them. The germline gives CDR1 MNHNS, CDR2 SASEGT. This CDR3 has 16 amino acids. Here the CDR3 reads CASSVWQTGSNSPLHF. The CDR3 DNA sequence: TGTGCCAGCAGTGTGTGGCAGACTGGATCTAATTCACCCCTCCACTTT.